This paragraph covers one T cell receptor beta chain sequence. Its antigen is undetermined. TRB cDNA was prepared as libraries by UMI-labeled 5' RACE. TCRdb reprocessed the 5' RACE reads, keeping one entry per CDR3 protein, no DNA. The clone table shows around 160,000 distinct CDR3 sequences, with the ten largest holding around 0.3%. The CDR3 totals 16 residues. From germline, CDR1 is SGHDN and CDR2 FVKESK. This sample stems from a study of CXCR3-negative and CXCR3-positive naive CD8 T cells. General study points: Similar TRBV-TRBJ usage characterized naive CXCR3-negative and CXCR3-positive cells; memory cells differed. CXCR3-negative naive cells had less hydrophobic TRB CDR3s than did CXCR3-positive naive cells.

This TCR was recovered from a human donor in good health. Some clones in this sample may be carry-over from other donors' samples. Sequencing input: naive CXCR3+ CD8+ T cells from blood. Described subset: CD45RO-CCR7+CD27+CD95- naive CD8+ T cells expressing CXCR3 (TNR3+). This chain links TRBV14 with TRBJ2-1; TCRdb's D gene call, TRBD1, goes unchecked for lack of DNA. The CDR3 loop reads CASSQDIGGSYNEQFF.